This TCR beta chain was captured in a study of tumor-infiltrating lymphocytes in localized non-small cell lung cancer (dated by TCRdb to about 2021). General notes on the study: The cohort included patients whose samples were collected after neoadjuvant chemotherapy, as well as both smokers and never-smokers and several histologies. Each patient contributed resected tumor tissue and uninvolved lung tissue from the same patient, described as non-adjacent to the tumor. The same patients underwent several integrated assays, with TCR sequencing performed together with flow cytometry, multiplex immunofluorescence, RNA-seq, exome sequencing and proteomics. The overall ICON cohort was composed of over a hundred surgical patients with localized non-small cell lung cancer whose tumors were resected. For 55 to 70 patients, immunoSEQ T-cell fraction was compared between paired tumor and uninvolved lung. The research as a whole found: No association of tumor T-cell fraction from TCR sequencing with recurrence-free survival was found (p = 0.61). Higher T cell infiltration in tumors than in uninvolved lung tissue was supported by TCRbeta sequencing, consistent with immunofluorescence CD3 counts. Different pieces of the same tissue were used for different assays, so technical variation could not be separated from intratumor heterogeneity. Because assay coverage varied across patients depending on available tissue quantity, TCR sequencing was performed for only a subset of the cohort. TCR-derived T-cell fraction did not differ between the flow cytometry-defined immunotypes IM1 (good prognosis) and IM2 (poor prognosis).

TCR sequencing with the immunoSEQ assay provided the T-cell fraction in tumor and uninvolved lung tissue. Per the original workflow: In the survival analysis, patients were divided into a high T-cell fraction group (upper tertile) and a low T-cell fraction group (lower two tertiles), and the two groups were compared using a log-rank test. Paired tumor versus uninvolved lung differences in T-cell fraction were tested with a signed-rank test. Drawn from immuneACCESS, this table holds only the in-frame rearrangements with V and J called that TCRdb kept. Clones are partly lost; checked studies trace under half to an unresolved V gene and leave the rest unexplained. V, J and clone size reflect that table, while D and trimming were determined from the DNA. The sample table holds roughly 14,000 clones, of which about 70% were seen once. The ten largest make up roughly 4.3% of the sample. Deletion took 8 bases off V and 5 bases off J, with a span of 15 bases between the germline ends. Its CDR3 holds 13 amino acids, cysteine through phenylalanine. Of the read, only the CDR3 DNA is kept; its 39 bases are in frame from base 1. Sequences MDHEN (CDR1) and SYDVKM (CDR2) are obtained from the germline V gene.

ICON enrollment began in early 2016, and the last patient was enrolled in the second half of 2018. From a subcohort of 76 patients, fresh tumor and matched uninvolved tissue were collected for in-depth immune analyses, including TCR sequencing. TCR sequencing was performed on DNA isolated from bulk tissue, without cell sorting. The table lists this clone with a few counts. This receptor's antigen is unknown. It has no much larger one-base neighbor in the sample; base qualities were not kept. The material sequenced was lung tumor tissue. The origin of this receptor is a human donor with non-small cell lung cancer. The chain links TRBV28 with TRBJ2-5; a confident D gene designation cannot be given. The CDR3 amino acid sequence is: CASRKSATETQYF. The sequenced DNA: TGTGCCAGCCGCAAATCCGCAACGGAGACCCAGTACTTC.